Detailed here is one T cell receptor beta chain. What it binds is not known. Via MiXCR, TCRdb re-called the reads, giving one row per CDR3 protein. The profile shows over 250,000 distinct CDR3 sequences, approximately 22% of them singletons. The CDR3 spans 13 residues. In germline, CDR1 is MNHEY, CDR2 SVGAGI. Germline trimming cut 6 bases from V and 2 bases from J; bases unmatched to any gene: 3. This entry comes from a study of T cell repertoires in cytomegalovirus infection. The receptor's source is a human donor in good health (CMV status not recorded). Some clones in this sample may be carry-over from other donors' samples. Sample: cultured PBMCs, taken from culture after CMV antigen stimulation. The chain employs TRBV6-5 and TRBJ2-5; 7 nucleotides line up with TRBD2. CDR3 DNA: TGTGCCAGCAGAATGGGACTACAAGAGACCCAGTACTTC. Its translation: CASRMGLQETQYF.